This TCR beta chain is drawn from a study of blood T cell repertoires in COVID-19. Study-level information: Sample material is recorded as cDNA or gDNA derived from T cells, B-cell-depleted T cells, or PBMCs.

Libraries were prepared by immunoSEQ multiplex PCR; TCRdb keeps only in-frame clonotypes and omits some of them. The sample yields some 270,000 clones, 80% to 90% seen once. The study recruited people aged about 18 to 90 years across around 23 US areas. Donors were grouped by their self-reported clinical history. Exposed volunteers were people who met a COVID-19 case within 2 weeks before study entry. Germline trimming cut 3 bases from V and 4 bases from J; bases unmatched to any gene: 9. CDR1 and CDR2 from the germline V gene are LNHDA and SQIVND (reference sequence). The CDR3 consists of 16 residues.

The rearrangement links TRBV19 to TRBJ1-1; 9 bases are a match to TRBD1. The TCR sequence derives from a woman between 50 and 59 years old who had been exposed to COVID-19. Sequencing was done on a sample of PBMCs or T cells enriched from blood (not recorded which). CDR3 DNA sequence: TGTGCCAGTAGTATTAGGGACAGGGCTGGCGGCACTGAAGCTTTCTTT. Translating it yields CASSIRDRAGGTEAFF.